The present entry profiles one T cell receptor (beta chain) with its context. Its antigen is undetermined. This record comes from a study of T cells in Graves' hyperthyroidism and ophthalmopathy. As for the study in general: Peripheral blood was drawn at first diagnosis, prior to all treatment. Overall study findings and caveats: Among clonotypes expanded in thyroid above 0.001, most were also found in blood.

The J segment lost 1 base and the V segment lost 11 bases, leaving 9 bases of the junction unmatched. The germline V gene has CDR1 LNHDA and CDR2 SQIVND (reference sequence). The CDR3 sequence is 14 residues long. RNA transcripts provided the source from which TCR beta CDR3 regions were amplified. The HTBI primer set was used in a first-round RT-PCR of the TCR CDR3. TCRdb used MiXCR to reprocess the multiplex PCR reads, holding one entry per CDR3 protein. Of about 520,000 distinct CDR3 sequences in the sample, roughly 25% were seen once. Patients were excluded for uncontrolled infection, other autoimmune disease, pregnancy or lactation. Each 10 ml fresh peripheral blood draw supplied the PBMCs.

The source is a woman aged 25 to 39 with Graves' ophthalmopathy. The chain combines TRBV19 with TRBJ1-1, with 8 bases matching TRBD1. The specimen sequenced was blood. CDR3 region: CAGPDRERNTEAFF. The CDR3 DNA is TGTGCCGGCCCGGACAGGGAGAGGAACACTGAAGCTTTCTTT. The variable domain in full, completed from reference TRBV19 and TRBJ1-1, reads DGGITQSPKYLFRKEGQNVTLSCEQNLNHDAMYWYRQDPGQGLRLIYYSQIVNDFQKGDIAEGYSVSREKKESFPLTVTSAQKNPTAFYLCAGPDRERNTEAFFGQGTRLTVV.